What follows describes a single T cell receptor beta chain. Its antigen remains unknown. The tissue used was unsorted bulk material of roughly 17-34 mg. RNA and DNA were co-extracted from it with the AllPrep DNA/RNA mini kit. The CDR3 extends over 16 amino acids. The germline V gene has CDR1 SGHAT and CDR2 FQNNGV. The J segment lost 15 bases and the V segment lost 10 bases, leaving 26 bases of the junction unmatched. Making TCR beta cDNA involved roughly 500 ng total RNA and a constant-region primer. ARM-PCR, slightly modified, supplied the TCR beta libraries through three nested multiplex PCR rounds. Rounds one and two of PCR, each of about 10 cycles, were primed with TRBV1-TRBV30 forward primers and a C-beta reverse primer. A single record per CDR3 protein comes from TCRdb applying MiXCR to the multiplex PCR reads. The data hold some 40,000 distinct CDR3 sequences, with roughly 77% observed a single time.

The sample originates from a study of tumor-infiltrating lymphocytes in primary liver carcinoma. Study information: These patients were men and women whose ages were 30 to 69 years.

General observations from the study: Tumor tissue displayed a significantly greater top-250-clone fraction than blood (p = 0.039). Among the pair types, tumor region pairs showed more overlap than tumor-adjacent and tumor-blood pairs.

The chain uses TRBV11-2 and TRBJ2-1; 8 bases align to TRBD2. The source is a man aged 35 to 55 with primary liver carcinoma and hepatitis B virus infection. The sequenced material came from tumor-adjacent normal liver tissue. The CDR3 loop is CANNSTMSGGYNGLFF. CDR3 bases: TGTGCCAACAACTCAACCATGAGCGGGGGTTACAATGGGCTGTTCTTC.